This entry lists 23 T cell receptor beta chains sequenced from one sample in a study of blood T cell repertoires in COVID-19. Produced via immunoSEQ multiplex PCR; TCRdb's table is partial and in-frame only. Of roughly 100,000 clones listed, roughly 80% are singletons. The sequencing sample was made of peripheral blood. All receptors derive from a woman in her 70s with acute or convalescent COVID-19.

As DNA, the CDR3 is TGTGCCAGTAGTATTAAGGGACAGGGGGCTACGAGCAATCAGCCCCAGCATTTT. Its translation: CASSIKGQGATSNQPQHF. The V gene is TRBV19, the J gene TRBJ1-5; TRBD1 aligns across 12 bases. Germline CDR1 and CDR2: LNHDA and SQIVND (reference sequence). This CDR3 is 18 amino acids long. After removal of 3 bases from V and 1 base from J, the junction contained 7 bases not matched to a gene.

The chain has TRBV7-6 and TRBJ1-1, with D possibly being TRBD1 (6 bases). The germline CDR1 and CDR2 sequences are SGHVS and FNYEAQ. The CDR3 is 15 residues long. V shed 0 bases and J shed 4 bases, with 12 bases lying between them. As DNA, the CDR3 is TGTGCCAGCAGCTTAGCGCAGGGGCCGGGCACTGAAGCTTTCTTT. Translated: CASSLAQGPGTEAFF.

This clone was recorded a few times. This rearrangement joins TRBV9 to TRBJ2-7; 9 bases map to TRBD1. Germline CDR1 and CDR2: SGDLS and YYNGEE. This CDR3 comprises 17 residues. J gave up 2 bases and V 3 bases, and 12 bases lay outside the gene matches. The CDR3 coding sequence is TGTGCCAGCAGCGCCGCGGTAGGGACAGGGCTTACCTACGAGCAGTACTTC. It codes for CASSAAVGTGLTYEQYF.

This chain joins TRBV6-5 and TRBJ2-1, with TRBD2 identical over 13 bases. This CDR3 has 15 residues. Germline CDR1 is MNHEY and CDR2 is SVGAGI. The V segment lost 4 bases and the J segment 9 bases; nucleotides outside the gene matches: 6. CDR3 DNA: TGTGCCAGCAGTTTCGGACTAGCGGGGGCGCGTGAGCAGTTCTTC. Its translation is CASSFGLAGAREQFF.

This chain joins TRBV24-1 and TRBJ1-1; D gene uncertain. The CDR3 is made up of 13 amino acids. Germline loops: CDR1 KGHDR, CDR2 SFDVKD. Trimming stripped 7 bases from V and 4 bases from J, with 12 bases between. DNA of the CDR3: TGTGCCACCAGGCGGGAGGGTAGCACTGAAGCTTTCTTT. Protein sequence: CATRREGSTEAFF.

The rearrangement uses TRBV6-6 and TRBJ1-6, with D perhaps matching TRBD1 (6 bases). The CDR3 loop spans 13 amino acids. Germline V lookup: CDR1 MNHNY, CDR2 SVGAGI (reference sequence). V was cut by 5 bases and J by 8 bases, with 10 bases left in between. CDR3 sequence reads: CASSPGTHSPLHF. The CDR3, as DNA: TGTGCCAGCAGTCCCGGGACACATTCACCCCTCCACTTT.

The chain joins TRBV5-1 to TRBJ2-1; D remains ambiguous. This CDR3 region has 12 residues. The germline V and J ends were trimmed by 1 base and 7 bases, with 6 bases remaining between them. CDR1 and CDR2 from the germline V gene are SGHRS and YFSETQ. As DNA, the CDR3 is TGCGCCAGCAGCTTGCCCAGGAATGAGCAGTTCTTC. This sequence encodes CASSLPRNEQFF.

The chain uses TRBV3-1 (or the pseudogene TRBV3-2) and TRBJ2-2; tentatively, D is TRBD2 (5 bases). The V end was cut by 3 bases, the J end by 8 bases, with 7 bases between. The CDR3 contains 12 residues. Germline V gene lookup returns CDR1 LGHDT and CDR2 YNNKEL (reference sequence). The CDR3 reads CASSQGRGELFF. The DNA for the CDR3 is TGTGCCAGCAGCCAGGGGAGAGGGGAGCTGTTTTTT.

Points on this clone: The identical CDR3 is also encoded by other nucleotide sequences in the sample. This rearrangement joins TRBV6-1 to TRBJ1-1; tentative D call: TRBD1 (6 bases). V was clipped by 1 base and J by 5 bases, with 11 bases between them. The CDR3 totals 14 residues. CDR1 and CDR2 (germline): MNHNS, SASEGT. CDR3 in amino acids: CASSEGDRRTEAFF. Written as DNA, the CDR3 is TGTGCCAGCAGTGAAGGTGACAGGAGGACTGAAGCTTTCTTT.

This clone showed up just a few times. V and J are TRBV2 and TRBJ2-6, with D possibly matching TRBD1 (5 bases). The CDR3 is made up of 15 amino acids. Germline-derived CDR1 and CDR2 are SNHLY and FYNNEI. V lost 3 bases and J 3 bases, leaving 9 bases between the germline ends. The CDR3 DNA reads as TGTGCCAGCAGTGACAGGGCGCTTGGGGCCAACGTCCTGACTTTC. Translated: CASSDRALGANVLTF.

The chain carries TRBV7-6 and TRBJ2-1; D might be TRBD1 (6 bases). The CDR3 spans 15 residues. Trimming removed 3 bases from V and 5 bases from J, with 14 bases in between. Germline loops: CDR1 SGHVS, CDR2 FNYEAQ. Here the CDR3 reads CASSLTWGRNNEQFF. The DNA of the CDR3 is TGTGCCAGCAGCTTGACTTGGGGGCGCAACAATGAGCAGTTCTTC. Filled out from reference TRBV7-6 and TRBJ2-1, the complete variable domain reads GAGVSQSPRYKVTKRGQDVALRCDPISGHVSLYWYRQALGQGPEFLTYFNYEAQQDKSGLPNDRFSAERPEGSISTLTIQRTEQRDSAMYRCASSLTWGRNNEQFFGPGTRLTVL.

The chain carries TRBV7-9 and TRBJ2-2; 7 bases are shared with TRBD2. Trimming at V came to 5 bases and at J to 6 bases, leaving 9 bases not matched to a gene. Germline V gene lookup returns CDR1 SEHNR and CDR2 FQNEAQ (reference sequence). The CDR3 sequence is 15 residues long. CDR3 protein: CASSTPGLTAGELFF. The CDR3 coding sequence is TGTGCCAGCAGCACACCGGGACTAACAGCCGGGGAGCTGTTTTTT.

This chain uses TRBV3-1 (or the pseudogene TRBV3-2) with TRBJ1-6; D not certain. V lost 4 bases and J 8 bases, leaving 9 bases between the germline ends. The CDR3 has 13 amino acids. Germline V CDR1 and CDR2: LGHDT, YNNKEL (reference sequence). CDR3 DNA: TGTGCCAGCAGCCCCAGCGGGGATTCACCCCTCCACTTT. Translation gives CASSPSGDSPLHF.

The chain is built from TRBV18 and TRBJ2-7; TRBD2 is a possible D gene (5 bases). V lost 5 bases to trimming and J lost 4 bases, with 12 bases between them. Per germline, CDR1 KGHSH and CDR2 LQKENI. The CDR3 has 13 amino acids. CDR3 region: CASSKEEGYEQYF. The CDR3 DNA is TGTGCCAGCTCAAAGGAAGAGGGTTACGAGCAGTACTTC.

This chain uses TRBV6-5 with TRBJ1-1, with unresolved D. CDR3 length equals 15 residues. Germline lookup yields CDR1 MNHEY and CDR2 SVGAGI. V shed 8 bases and J shed 0 bases, with 16 bases lying between them. The CDR3 DNA sequence: TGTGCCAGCCCCGGGGTCGGTCGGTTGAACACTGAAGCTTTCTTT. Residues: CASPGVGRLNTEAFF.

This clone was recorded only once. J is TRBJ2-2 and V is TRBV5-4; 8 bases align to TRBD2. The CDR3 sequence is 17 residues long. V lost 0 bases, J lost 5 bases, and 9 bases stayed unmatched. CDR1 SGHNT and CDR2 YYREEE come from the germline V gene (reference sequence). CDR3 DNA sequence: TGTGCCAGCAGCTTGGCCCCGGGAGGGAGCGGTACCGGGGAGCTGTTTTTT. This codes for CASSLAPGGSGTGELFF. The entire variable domain, with the rest obtained from reference TRBV5-4 and TRBJ2-2, is as follows: ETGVTQSPTHLIKTRGQQVTLRCSSQSGHNTVSWYQQALGQGPQFIFQYYREEENGRGNFPPRFSGLQFPNYSSELNVNALELDDSALYLCASSLAPGGSGTGELFFGEGSRLTVL.

The V call is TRBV28, the J call TRBJ1-5, with a tentative D call TRBD1 (6 bases). The V gene lost 2 bases and the J gene lost 2 bases, with 10 bases spanning the gap. Germline CDR1 MDHEN, CDR2 SYDVKM. The length of the CDR3 is 15 residues. The CDR3 DNA is TGTGCCAGCAGTTTACGGGACATCGGCAATCAGCCCCAGCATTTT. Translation gives CASSLRDIGNQPQHF.

This chain joins TRBV4-2 and TRBJ2-7; 9 bases line up with TRBD1. CDR1 is LGHNA and CDR2 is YNFKEQ in the germline V gene. The V segment lost 4 bases and the J segment 4 bases; nucleotides outside the gene matches: 8. This CDR3 is built from 15 residues. CDR3 sequence: CASSPTTGGSYEQYF. CDR3 sequence (DNA): TGTGCCAGCAGCCCGACGACAGGGGGTTCATACGAGCAGTACTTC.

The gene calls are TRBV27 and TRBJ2-2; D possibly corresponds to TRBD1 (6 bases). V shed 4 bases and J shed 4 bases, with 16 bases lying between them. Germline V gene data show CDR1 as MNHEY and CDR2 as SMNVEV (reference sequence). This CDR3 is built from 16 residues. CDR3 sequence (DNA): TGTGCCAGCAGTTCACGCAGAACAGGGCCCACCGGGGAGCTGTTTTTT. Its protein product is CASSSRRTGPTGELFF.

This sequence joins TRBV19 and TRBJ1-5; D remains unclear. Trimming left V 6 bases short and J 2 bases short, with 14 bases between. The CDR3 contains 15 residues. CDR1 and CDR2 (germline): LNHDA, SQIVND (reference sequence). The DNA of the CDR3 is TGTGCCAGTAGCTTTTACGGCCGGGGCAATCAGCCCCAGCATTTT. It encodes CASSFYGRGNQPQHF.

The chain combines TRBV18 with TRBJ2-3, with 10 bases that match TRBD1. The junction had 1 base not matched to a gene; V was cut back by 3 bases and J by 4 bases. Germline values: CDR1 KGHSH, CDR2 LQKENI. CDR3 size: 14 residues. The CDR3 coding sequence is TGTGCCAGCTCACCTGGGACAGGGGCAGATACGCAGTATTTT. Translation gives CASSPGTGADTQYF. Combining the CDR3 with reference TRBV18 and TRBJ2-3 gives the whole variable domain NAGVMQNPRHLVRRRGQEARLRCSPMKGHSHVYWYRQLPEEGLKFMVYLQKENIIDESGMPKERFSAEFPKEGPSILRIQQVVRGDSAAYFCASSPGTGADTQYFGPGTRLTVL.

The genes are TRBV28 and TRBJ2-1, with D maybe TRBD1 (6 bases). CDR3 size: 15 residues. CDR1 MDHEN and CDR2 SYDVKM come from the germline V gene. With 6 bases removed from V and 0 bases from J, the gap between germline ends came to 12 bases. This chain's CDR3 is CASRLQGHSYNEQFF. The DNA for the CDR3 is TGTGCCAGCAGGTTGCAGGGGCACTCCTACAATGAGCAGTTCTTC.

The chain couples TRBV13 to TRBJ2-3, with 11 bases identical to TRBD2. Trimming removed 0 bases from V and 3 bases from J; junction bases left unmatched: 5. The germline V gene has CDR1 PRHDT and CDR2 FYEKMQ (reference sequence). The CDR3 extends over 17 amino acids. The chain's CDR3 is CASSLGPTSGETDTQYF. CDR3 in DNA: TGTGCCAGCAGCTTAGGCCCGACTAGCGGGGAGACAGATACGCAGTATTTT.